The source of this TCR beta chain is a study of T cells expressing NK-cell markers. Study-wide points: Clarity on HCMV specificity was lacking for the expanded NKG2C+ T cell clones.

Per germline, CDR1 KGHSH and CDR2 LQKENI. This CDR3 has 15 residues. Comment on this clonotype: Its specificity is not known.

TCRdb re-called the 5' RACE reads and catalogs CDR3 proteins one per entry, DNA excluded. This table lists 400,000 to 550,000 distinct CDR3 sequences. This TCR derives from a woman between 18 and 70 years old in good health. V gene TRBV18 combines with J gene TRBJ2-7; the TCRdb call, TRBD1, lacks DNA for checking. The sequencing sample was made of blood T cells: a sorted CD56 or NKG2C T cell subset, CD4+ or CD8+ T cells, or bulk PBMC T cells (not recorded which). The CDR3 sequence: CASSPSRDRGSEQYF.